A selection of T cell receptor beta chains follows, all from one sample in a study of cytomegalovirus exposure and HLA in healthy donors. Libraries were prepared by immunoSEQ multiplex PCR; TCRdb keeps only in-frame clonotypes and omits some of them. This table has 95,000 to 110,000 clones, 81% appearing once. Sample: PBMCs. The receptors here all came from a man aged 25-40 years in good health and CMV-seronegative. Each CDR3 is given with its conserved first and last residue. Each record gives: V gene, CDR3 protein.

TRBV5-4,CASSFGGGRVEQYF
TRBV25-1,CASRGGSNQPQHF
TRBV11-2,CASSLEIVRGTSEQYF
TRBV4-1,CASSKGLAGDEETQYF
TRBV5-1,CASSLGQFYGYTF
TRBV27,CASSLGTVAYEQYF
TRBV6-4,CASSGTRGDTQYF
TRBV5-1,CASSLQSAGMDEKLFF
TRBV2,CASSQGNTEAFF
TRBV18,CASSPGQGQPQHF
TRBV4-1,CASSQGEGGRETQYF
TRBV4-1,CASSRDTEAFF
TRBV10-2,CASSFGTPYEQYF
TRBV7-8,CASSERGLLAGELFF
TRBV20-1,CSAQGSYEQYF
TRBV19,CASQTGVGNEQFF
TRBV14,CASSHSYGYTF
TRBV5-6,CASSLAGTASNQPQHF
TRBV25-1,CASSEMTSGRENGYEQYF
TRBV9,CASNPSGDRGREQYF
TRBV9,CASSVRGLESSYEQYF
TRBV19,CASTLTGERVQYF
TRBV19,CASTTSGYNEQFF
TRBV19,CASSIGTNTEAFF
TRBV30,CAWSVRRTGVGYTF
TRBV30,CAWRKQGAWVTDTQYF
TRBV7-9,CASSLSSVRETQYF
TRBV6-1,CASSEGRWGGVTDTQYF
TRBV10-1,CASSEYRDRDTEAFF
TRBV6-5,CASSYGAGGYGYTF
TRBV19,CASKAQPYSYEQYF
TRBV5-4,CASSPGLQNTEAFF
TRBV18,CASSSRNRGEEQYF
TRBV4-1,CASSPGVNTEAFF
TRBV30,CAWSGTGIEKLFF
TRBV5-1,CASRMGVPGQRQGEQYF
TRBV4-2,CASSRSGGRSDEQYF
TRBV7-8,CASSLTDSMNTEAFF
TRBV14,CASSQVLGGSYEQYF
TRBV30,CAWGDRVEYNEQFF
TRBV5-1,CASSLGDSQFF
TRBV9,CASSPTGVYGYTF
TRBV9,CASSVVVAADTQYF
TRBV7-3,CASTVTGVSTEAFF
TRBV2,CASSSQGSGEQYF
TRBV2,CASRGWTVAYEQYF
TRBV30,CAWINWGLAGRYEQYF
TRBV6-5,CASSPSGGASEQYF
TRBV5-1,CASSSTTGLGELFF
TRBV14,CASSQDAGVGTQYF
TRBV4-1,CASSQVTGYGYTF
TRBV29-1,CSVYSGEQYF
TRBV7-6,CASSSGKRTGGYTF
TRBV11-2,CASALAGGYEQYF
TRBV5-1,CASSSPRDNYYEQYF
TRBV5-6,CASSLATGELFF
TRBV6-1,CASSATGTREQYF